This T cell receptor beta chain was identified in a study of cytomegalovirus exposure and HLA in healthy donors. Method: immunoSEQ multiplex PCR; TCRdb's copy keeps in-frame clones and lacks some. The sample yields 300,000 or so clones, over 75% seen once. The CDR3 runs 16 residues. The V end lost 0 bases, the J end lost 5 bases, and 16 bases lay between the germline ends. Germline CDR1 and CDR2: LGHNA and YSLEER. Notes on the study in general: Reported performance of the classifier showed diagnosis of cytomegalovirus status with high specificity and sensitivity. Researchers reported that a few CMV-associated chains were confirmed in vitro as CMV antigen-specific.

Comment on this clone: Antigen: not known.

This clonotype was sampled from a man aged 25-40 years in good health and CMV-seronegative. Input material: PBMCs. The chain couples TRBV4-3 to TRBJ1-2; the D is unclear. The CDR3 nucleotides read TGCGCCAGCAGCCAAGATCGGAGGGCCCTGGGATATGGCTACACCTTC. It yields the protein CASSQDRRALGYGYTF.